These 5 T cell receptor beta chains were sequenced from one sample in a study of Ad26.COV2.S vaccination and SARS-CoV-2 variants (dated by TCRdb to 2020 to 2023). The sample's treatment or condition label, in plain terms: over 15 received Ad26.COV2.S at low or high dose, single or two shots; five or six received placebo; per-sample allocation not given. For vaccine and placebo recipients, repertoires were sequenced using samples collected on day 63 after the first injection. Receptor amplification or capture employed the immunoSEQ multiplex PCR assay. This is the immuneACCESS table as TCRdb keeps it, with only in-frame sequences that have V and J called. A part of the clones is gone; compared with another copy, unresolved V genes explain less than half, and the rest is unexplained. In this sample the table shows about 400,000 clones, 83% of which occur a single time. Clones ranked in the top ten supply about 7.4% of the sample.

Material: peripheral blood, obtained in a trial of Ad26.COV2.S vaccine versus placebo. These receptors came from a person aged 18-60 years who received the Ad26.COV2.S COVID-19 vaccine or a placebo.

The chain recombines TRBV5-1 with TRBJ1-4; no clear D gene. V was cut by 0 bases and J by 8 bases, with 8 bases left in between. CDR1 and CDR2 from the germline V gene are SGHRS and YFSETQ. The CDR3 length is 13 residues. CDR3 region: CASSLVQDEKLFF. Written as DNA, the CDR3 is TGCGCCAGCAGCTTGGTCCAGGACGAAAAACTGTTTTTT.

In DNA form, the CDR3 reads TGTGCCAGCAGTTACTCGCAGGCAGATGGCTACACCTTC. Translating gives CASSYSQADGYTF. V gene TRBV6-6 combines with J gene TRBJ1-2; no clear D. V shed 0 bases and J shed 6 bases, with 8 bases lying between them. The CDR3 extends over 13 amino acids. The germline CDR1 and CDR2 sequences are MNHNY and SVGAGI (reference sequence).

The chain combines TRBV7-9 with TRBJ2-6; D remains ambiguous. Trimming removed 1 base at V and 1 base at J, with 14 bases between. Germline V lookup: CDR1 SEHNR, CDR2 FQNEAQ (reference sequence). This CDR3 has 18 amino acids. This CDR3 is CASSLGRISLSGANVLTF. The CDR3 bases are TGTGCCAGCAGCTTAGGACGTATAAGCCTATCTGGGGCCAACGTCCTGACTTTC.

CDR3 sequence (DNA): TGTGCCAGTAGTGGTCTATTCCCTGAAGCTTTCTTT. As protein: CASSGLFPEAFF. The chain joins TRBV19 to TRBJ1-1; the D is unclear. The CDR3 spans 12 residues. Per the germline V gene, CDR1 is LNHDA and CDR2 is SQIVND (reference sequence). Trimming left V 5 bases short and J 6 bases short, with 10 bases between.

This chain connects TRBV19 to TRBJ2-1; D not resolved. The germline CDR1 and CDR2 sequences are LNHDA and SQIVND (reference sequence). Trimming took 7 bases from V and 6 from J, leaving 16 bases between them. This CDR3 region has 14 residues. The CDR3 nucleotides are TGTGCCAGTAACACTCCAAGGTCGTCCAATGAGCAGTTCTTC. Residues: CASNTPRSSNEQFF.